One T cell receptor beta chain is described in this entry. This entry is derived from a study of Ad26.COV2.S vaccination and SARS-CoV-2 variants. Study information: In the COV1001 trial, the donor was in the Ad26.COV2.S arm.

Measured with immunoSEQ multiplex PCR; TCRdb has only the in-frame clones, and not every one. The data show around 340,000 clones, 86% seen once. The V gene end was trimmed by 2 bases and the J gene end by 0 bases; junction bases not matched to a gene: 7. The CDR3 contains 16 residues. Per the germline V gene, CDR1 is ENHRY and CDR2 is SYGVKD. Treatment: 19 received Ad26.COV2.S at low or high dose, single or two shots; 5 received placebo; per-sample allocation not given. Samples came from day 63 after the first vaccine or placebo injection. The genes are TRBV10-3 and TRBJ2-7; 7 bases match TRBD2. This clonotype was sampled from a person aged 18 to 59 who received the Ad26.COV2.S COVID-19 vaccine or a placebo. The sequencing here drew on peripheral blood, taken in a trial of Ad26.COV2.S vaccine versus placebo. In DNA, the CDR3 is TGTGCCATCAGTGAGCCAGGTAGCGGGTCCTCCTACGAGCAGTACTTC. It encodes CAISEPGSGSSYEQYF.